These 20 T cell receptor beta chains originate from one sample sequenced in a study of blood T cell repertoires in COVID-19. TCRdb's table, derived via immunoSEQ multiplex PCR, lists solely in-frame clones and lacks some. The data show 250,000 to 300,000 clones, about 88% seen once. Material for sequencing was peripheral blood. The origin of the receptors is a woman aged 40-49 years who had recovered from COVID-19.

The chain recombines TRBV18 with TRBJ2-3; 9 nucleotides agree with TRBD1. The junction had 12 bases not matched to a gene; V was cut back by 8 bases and J by 6 bases. The CDR3 covers 15 residues. Germline V gene lookup returns CDR1 KGHSH and CDR2 LQKENI. DNA of the CDR3: TGTGCCAGCGCCAACCGACAGGGGGAAGGCGATACGCAGTATTTT. As protein: CASANRQGEGDTQYF.

The chain carries TRBV10-3 and TRBJ1-2; D might be TRBD1 (6 bases). The CDR3 is 15 residues long. Germline assignment: CDR1 ENHRY and CDR2 SYGVKD. V shed 0 bases and J shed 6 bases, with 14 bases lying between them. The CDR3: CAISESSRGANGYTF. CDR3 bases: TGTGCCATCAGTGAGTCGTCTCGGGGGGCGAATGGCTACACCTTC.

To note about this clone: The same CDR3 arises from other DNA sequences in this sample as well. This chain links TRBV11-2 with TRBJ1-4, with TRBD1 identical over 8 bases. CDR3 length equals 15 residues. Germline V CDR1 and CDR2: SGHAT, FQNNGV. The J segment lost 3 bases and the V segment lost 4 bases, leaving 4 bases of the junction unmatched. The CDR3 region has the DNA TGTGCCAGCAGCTCCCGACAGGGGTCTAATGAAAAACTGTTTTTT. It encodes CASSSRQGSNEKLFF. Supplemented by reference TRBV11-2 and TRBJ1-4, the full variable domain reads EAGVAQSPRYKIIEKRQSVAFWCNPISGHATLYWYQQILGQGPKLLIQFQNNGVVDDSQLPKDRFSAERLKGVDSTLKIQPAKLEDSAVYLCASSSRQGSNEKLFFGSGTQLSVL.

This sequence joins TRBV7-2 and TRBJ1-4, with D possibly being TRBD1 (6 bases). CDR3 length: 15 amino acids. V lost 5 bases to trimming and J lost 0 bases, with 10 bases between them. In germline, CDR1 is SGHTA, CDR2 FQGNSA. CDR3 protein: CASSPQGPTNEKLFF. CDR3 nucleotides: TGTGCCAGCAGCCCCCAGGGGCCAACTAATGAAAAACTGTTTTTT. The full variable domain, rest sourced from reference TRBV7-2 and TRBJ1-4, is GAGVSQSPSNKVTEKGKDVELRCDPISGHTALYWYRQSLGQGLEFLIYFQGNSAPDKSGLPSDRFSAERTGGSVSTLTIQRTQQEDSAVYLCASSPQGPTNEKLFFGSGTQLSVL.

This chain connects TRBV18 to TRBJ2-7, with D maybe TRBD1 (6 bases). Trimming pared 0 bases from V and 2 bases from J, leaving 8 bases between. The CDR3 consists of 14 residues. CDR1 is KGHSH and CDR2 is LQKENI in the germline V gene. The CDR3 sequence is CASSPPGAAYEQYF. The CDR3 DNA is TGTGCCAGCTCACCACCGGGGGCTGCCTACGAGCAGTACTTC.

The gene calls are TRBV11-3 and TRBJ2-1; TRBD2 matches at 7 bases. The CDR3 extends over 15 amino acids. V was pared by 3 bases and J by 6 bases, with 8 bases of the junction left unmatched. CDR1 is SGHNT, CDR2 YENEEA, per germline. CDR3 protein: CASSFGLERGNEQFF. In nucleotides, the CDR3 is TGTGCCAGCAGCTTCGGACTAGAGAGGGGCAATGAGCAGTTCTTC.

V and J are TRBV29-1 and TRBJ1-2; TRBD1 might be the D (6 bases). This CDR3 region has 14 residues. Trimming pared 1 base from V and 4 bases from J, leaving 13 bases between. Per germline, CDR1 SQVTM and CDR2 ANQGSEA. CDR3 sequence (DNA): TGCAGCGTTGAAGGGGGGCCTAGCACCTATGGCTACACCTTC. Its translation is CSVEGGPSTYGYTF.

CDR3 coding DNA: TGTGCCAGTAGTACCACCTGGACAGGCCCAATGAACACTGAAGCTTTCTTT. Its translation: CASSTTWTGPMNTEAFF. J is TRBJ1-1 and V is TRBV19, with 7 positions matching TRBD1. Per germline, CDR1 LNHDA and CDR2 SQIVND (reference sequence). The CDR3 is 17 amino acids. Germline trimming cut 4 bases from V and 0 bases from J; bases unmatched to any gene: 11.

The V and J genes are TRBV13 and TRBJ1-2, with D possibly TRBD1 on 5 matching bases. CDR3 length: 18 residues. V was shortened by 5 bases and J by 1 base, with 23 bases between the two germline ends. CDR1 and CDR2 from the germline V gene are PRHDT and FYEKMQ (reference sequence). The CDR3 protein is CASSPSVIWTPINYGYTF. In nucleotides, the CDR3 is TGTGCCAGCAGCCCGTCGGTAATTTGGACACCGATTAACTATGGCTACACCTTC.

This clone was seen a single time. The V call is TRBV19, the J call TRBJ2-2, with D perhaps matching TRBD1 (5 bases). Germline V lookup: CDR1 LNHDA, CDR2 SQIVND (reference sequence). Between the trimmed V and J ends, which lost 6 bases and 7 bases, there was a span of 9 bases. This CDR3 has 12 amino acids. The CDR3 DNA sequence: TGTGCCAGTAGCCCCAGGGTCGGGGAGCTGTTTTTT. Its translation is CASSPRVGELFF. The whole variable domain, remainder taken from reference TRBV19 and TRBJ2-2, is DGGITQSPKYLFRKEGQNVTLSCEQNLNHDAMYWYRQDPGQGLRLIYYSQIVNDFQKGDIAEGYSVSREKKESFPLTVTSAQKNPTAFYLCASSPRVGELFFGEGSRLTVL.

Written as DNA, the CDR3 is TGTGCCAGCAGACAACAGGGGCAAAGTACGCAGTATTTT. Translated, it gives CASRQQGQSTQYF. The rearrangement links TRBV6-4 to TRBJ2-3; 7 nucleotides agree with TRBD1. The CDR3 contains 13 residues. V shed 6 bases and J 8 bases; nucleotides not matched to a gene: 8. Germline V gives CDR1 MRHNA, CDR2 SNTAGT.

CDR3 bases: TGCGCCAGCCAAACCCCGGGACAGGGTCCCTACGAGCAGTACTTC. This translates into CASQTPGQGPYEQYF. V usage is TRBV10-1 and J usage is TRBJ2-7; 9 bases agree with TRBD1. V dropped 8 bases and J dropped 2; count of bases not matched to a gene: 10. This CDR3 region has 15 residues. From germline, CDR1 is WNHNN and CDR2 SYGVQD (reference sequence).

The rearrangement links TRBV5-6 to TRBJ2-3; 16 bases align to TRBD2. CDR1 and CDR2 (germline): SGHDT, YYEEEE. The CDR3 contains 19 residues. V lost 6 bases and J lost 6; bases outside the gene matches: 16. The CDR3 nucleotides are TGTGCCAGCACCCCCAGTCCCGGGACTAGCGGGAGGGTGGCGGATACGCAGTATTTT. Its protein product is CASTPSPGTSGRVADTQYF. Using reference TRBV5-6 and TRBJ2-3 for the parts outside the CDR3, the full variable domain is DAGVTQSPTHLIKTRGQQVTLRCSPKSGHDTVSWYQQALGQGPQFIFQYYEEEERQRGNFPDRFSGHQFPNYSSELNVNALLLGDSALYLCASTPSPGTSGRVADTQYFGPGTRLTVL.

This rearrangement joins TRBV7-8 to TRBJ2-1, with a tentative D call TRBD1 (7 bases). This CDR3 contains 13 residues. V shed 5 bases and J shed 13 bases, with 18 bases lying between them. From germline, CDR1 is SGHVS and CDR2 FQNEAQ. CDR3 region: CASSAQGGRLQFF. CDR3 nucleotides: TGTGCCAGCAGCGCCCAGGGGGGCCGGCTCCAGTTCTTC.

V and J are TRBV12-3 or TRBV12-4 and TRBJ1-2; D unresolved. The CDR3 loop spans 12 amino acids. Trimming shortened V by 4 bases and J by 7 bases, and 10 bases separated the two germline ends. The CDR3 DNA reads TGTGCCAGCAGTTCCGGGTGGAGTGGCTACACCTTC. It is translated as CASSSGWSGYTF.

This clone was observed a handful of times. The J gene is TRBJ1-5, the V gene TRBV5-4; 7 bases are shared with TRBD1. Germline assignment: CDR1 SGHNT and CDR2 YYREEE (reference sequence). Germline trimming cut 1 base from V and 2 bases from J; bases unmatched to any gene: 3. The CDR3 is 15 amino acids. The CDR3 here is CASSLKGARNQPQHF. In DNA form, the CDR3 reads TGTGCCAGCAGCTTGAAGGGGGCGCGCAATCAGCCCCAGCATTTT.

The chain carries TRBV7-9 and TRBJ2-2, with 14 bases that match TRBD2. The germline V gene has CDR1 SEHNR and CDR2 FQNEAQ (reference sequence). V trimming: 5 bases; J trimming: 6 bases; junction bases outside the gene matches: 5. The CDR3 has 16 amino acids. The CDR3 bases are TGTGCCAGCAGCCTGGGACTAGCGGGAGTTGCCGGGGAGCTGTTTTTT. This gives the protein CASSLGLAGVAGELFF.

To note about this clone: An end of the junction does not agree with germline; a read error may underlie this. The gene calls are TRBV5-4 and TRBJ2-4; 12 bases are shared with TRBD2. This CDR3 is built from 13 residues. CDR1 is SGHNT, CDR2 YYREEE, per germline (reference sequence). The CDR3, as DNA: TGTGCCAGCAGCTTCGGACTAGCGGGGCCGCCAGCTTTC. This translates into CASSFGLAGPPAF.

V is TRBV27 and J is TRBJ2-7; 10 bases are a match to TRBD1. V shed 5 bases, J shed 0 bases, and the junction held 7 bases outside the gene matches. The CDR3 spans 16 residues. Germline CDR1 reads MNHEY; CDR2 reads SMNVEV (reference sequence). CDR3 DNA sequence: TGTGCCAGCAGTCCGACAGGGGGCATGGTCTCCTACGAGCAGTACTTC. It codes for CASSPTGGMVSYEQYF.

A single count supports this clone. The rearrangement links TRBV4-2 to TRBJ2-7, with D maybe TRBD1 (6 bases). The CDR3 extends over 14 amino acids. The ends were cut back, 0 bases at V and 4 bases at J, with 10 bases in the middle. CDR1 is LGHNA, CDR2 YNFKEQ, per germline. As DNA, the CDR3 is TGTGCCAGCAGCCAAGAGGGACAAAAATACGAGCAGTACTTC. It is translated as CASSQEGQKYEQYF.